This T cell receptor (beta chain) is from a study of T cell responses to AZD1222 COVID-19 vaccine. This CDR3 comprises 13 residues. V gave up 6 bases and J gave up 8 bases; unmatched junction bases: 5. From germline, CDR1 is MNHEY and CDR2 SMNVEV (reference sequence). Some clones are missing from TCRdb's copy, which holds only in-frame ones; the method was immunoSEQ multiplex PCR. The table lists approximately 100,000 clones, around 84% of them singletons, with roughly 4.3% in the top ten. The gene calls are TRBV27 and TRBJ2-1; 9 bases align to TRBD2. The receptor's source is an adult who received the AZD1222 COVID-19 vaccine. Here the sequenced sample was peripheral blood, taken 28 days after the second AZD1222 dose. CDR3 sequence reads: CASRWVAGDEQFF. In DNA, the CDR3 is TGTGCCAGCAGATGGGTAGCGGGAGATGAGCAGTTCTTC.